This TCR beta chain was observed in a study of shared T cell receptors in the human thymus (TCRdb year 2021). About the study as a whole: The study examined how self-reactive, shared T-cell receptor alpha chains are generated in the human thymus.

Spanning cysteine to phenylalanine, the CDR3 consists of 16 amino acids. Only the CDR3 part of the read is kept: 48 bases, read in frame from the first base. CDR1 SGHVT and CDR2 SQSDAQ are derived from the germline V gene. The germline V and J ends show losses of 4 bases and 5 bases respectively, and no gene match explains 10 bases of the junction. Library generation was performed with the immunoSEQ multiplex PCR assay. The clones in this table, taken by TCRdb from immuneACCESS, are in-frame only. Not every clone is retained; where verified, under half of the shortfall comes from an unresolved V gene, and the cause of the rest is unknown. The sample profile shows 500,000 to 550,000 clones; around 78% of them were found once. The ten largest clones represent about 0.014% of the sample. Concerning this clone itself: What this receptor recognizes is not known. No much larger clone exists at a distance of one base, and base qualities are not known.

The data also belong to a second study, concerning human thymus T cells. The second study, in turn, reports: The donors were immunologically healthy infants in Finland who had open corrective cardiac surgery for congenital heart defects. Thymus tissue was collected as surgical resects that were removed during corrective cardiac surgery. Both the thymic and the peripheral blood repertoires appeared to show biased V and J gene segment usage. The related research found that thymic TCR repertoires overlapped highly between unrelated individuals. TCR alpha and beta repertoires from roughly eight infant thymus samples and a few related peripheral blood samples were characterized in the study. Donor ages ranged from about 6 to 250 days, and the cohort comprised about 6 male and two female infants. Thymocytes were freed from the tissue by mechanical means and kept at -70 degrees C as pellets of roughly 9-34 million cells. A QIAsymphony instrument was used to extract genomic DNA from frozen cell pellets. Using the immunoSEQ multiplex PCR assay, the TCRB and TCRAD loci were amplified from a standardized quantity of quality-controlled genomic DNA. Amplicons spanned the V(D)J region at a length sufficient to cover the CDR3 and identify V and J genes. The amplicons were sequenced on an Illumina platform via the commercial immunoSEQ service. Primer bias and sequencing errors were corrected as previously described, and TCRAD and TCRB definitions were based on the IMGT database. immunoSEQ Analyzer 3.0 and VDJTools were used for repertoire analysis, which covered basic statistics, V/J segment usage, diversity estimates, rarefaction and pairwise overlap. Diversity was estimated using the Chao1, ChaoE, Efron-Thisted, Shannon and inverse Simpson indices, and was also estimated on datasets down-sampled to the size of the smallest sample. Repertoire overlap was assessed by strict matching of CDR3 nucleotide sequence, V gene and J gene, and clustering was done by Jaccard-based multidimensional scaling. On average, thymus samples yielded about 810,000 unique TCRB clonotypes, whereas blood samples yielded about 80,000.

Material: thymocytes. The sequence came from a boy younger than two with a congenital heart defect. Donor details come from another sample of the same person, matched by shared clones. Recombination joined TRBV7-4 with TRBJ2-3, with TRBD2 matching 9 junction bases. The DNA sequence is TGTGCCAGCAGCTCGGTGGCGGGAGGGCCGAAAGATACGCAGTATTTT. Its protein is CASSSVAGGPKDTQYF. The entire variable domain, with the stretches around the CDR3 drawn from the reference TRBV7-4 and TRBJ2-3 proteins, is GAGVSQSPRYKVAKRGRDVALRCDSISGHVTLYWYRQTLGQGSEVLTYSQSDAQRDKSGRPSGRFSAERPERSVSTLKIQRTEQGDSAVYLCASSSVAGGPKDTQYFGPGTRLTVL.